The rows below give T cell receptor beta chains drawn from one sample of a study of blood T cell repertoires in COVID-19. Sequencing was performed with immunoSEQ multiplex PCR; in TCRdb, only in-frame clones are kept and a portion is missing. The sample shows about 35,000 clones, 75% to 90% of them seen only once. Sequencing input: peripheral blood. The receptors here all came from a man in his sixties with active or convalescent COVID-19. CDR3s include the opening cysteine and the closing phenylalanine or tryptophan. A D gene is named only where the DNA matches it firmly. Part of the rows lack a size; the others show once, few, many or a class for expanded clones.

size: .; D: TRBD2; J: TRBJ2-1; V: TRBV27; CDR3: CASSWGTSGSNEQFF; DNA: TGTGCCAGCAGTTGGGGGACTAGCGGGAGTAATGAGCAGTTCTTC
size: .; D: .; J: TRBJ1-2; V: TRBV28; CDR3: CASSSTGVPRGYGYTF; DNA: TGTGCCAGCAGTTCAACGGGCGTGCCCAGGGGATACGGCTACACCTTC
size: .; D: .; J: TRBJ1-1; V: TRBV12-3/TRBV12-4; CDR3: CASSTRFTEAFF; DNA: TGTGCCAGCAGCACCCGGTTCACTGAAGCTTTCTTT
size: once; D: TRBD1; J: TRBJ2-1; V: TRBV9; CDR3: CASSVVGKGALHEQFF; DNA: TGTGCCAGCAGCGTAGTCGGGAAGGGGGCGTTACATGAGCAGTTCTTC
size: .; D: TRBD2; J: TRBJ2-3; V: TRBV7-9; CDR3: CASSGGAAGLAGGERQYF; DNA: TGTGCCAGCAGCGGGGGGGCAGCTGGACTAGCGGGTGGAGAAAGGCAGTATTTT
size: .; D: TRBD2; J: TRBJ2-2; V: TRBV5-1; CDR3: CASSRGAGTSYTGELFF; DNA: TGCGCCAGCAGCCGAGGAGCCGGGACTAGTTATACCGGGGAGCTGTTTTTT
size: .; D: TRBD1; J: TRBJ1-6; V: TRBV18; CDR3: CASSPRGQGFNSPLHF; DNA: TGTGCCAGCTCACCGAGGGGACAGGGGTTCAATTCACCCCTCCACTTT
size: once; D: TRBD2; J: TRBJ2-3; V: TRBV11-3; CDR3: CASSFSLAGFTDTQYF; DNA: TGTGCCAGCAGCTTCAGTCTAGCGGGCTTCACAGATACGCAGTATTTT
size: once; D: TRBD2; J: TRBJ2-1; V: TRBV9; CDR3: CASSARGSGSYNEQFF; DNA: TGTGCCAGCAGCGCCCGGGGTAGCGGGAGTTACAATGAGCAGTTCTTC
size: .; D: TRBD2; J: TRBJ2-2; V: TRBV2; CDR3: CASSAGLAGTNTGELFF; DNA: TGTGCCAGCAGTGCGGGACTAGCGGGAACTAACACCGGGGAGCTGTTTTTT
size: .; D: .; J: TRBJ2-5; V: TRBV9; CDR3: CASSVAAGSGETQYF; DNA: TGTGCCAGCAGCGTGGCTGCAGGGAGCGGGGAGACCCAGTACTTC
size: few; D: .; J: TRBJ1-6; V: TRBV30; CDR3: CAWSVRGASHSPLHF; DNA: TGTGCCTGGAGTGTACGGGGGGCGAGCCATTCACCCCTCCACTTT
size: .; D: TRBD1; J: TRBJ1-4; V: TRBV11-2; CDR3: CASSLGDRDYEKLFF; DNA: TGTGCCAGCAGCTTAGGGGACAGGGATTATGAAAAACTGTTTTTT
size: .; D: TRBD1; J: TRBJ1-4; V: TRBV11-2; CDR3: CASSQGQGNLGKLFF; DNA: TGTGCCAGCAGCCAAGGACAGGGCAACTTGGGGAAACTGTTTTTT
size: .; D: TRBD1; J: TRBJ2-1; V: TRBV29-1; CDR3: CSVTGTGGDVSYNEQFF; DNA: TGCAGCGTAACCGGGACAGGGGGCGATGTATCCTACAATGAGCAGTTCTTC
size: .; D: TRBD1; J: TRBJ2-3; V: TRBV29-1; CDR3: CSAGQGLTDTQYF; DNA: TGCAGCGCGGGACAGGGCCTCACAGATACGCAGTATTTT
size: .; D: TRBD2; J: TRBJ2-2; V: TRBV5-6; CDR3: CASCREVGELFF; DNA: TGTGCCAGCTGTCGGGAGGTCGGGGAGCTGTTTTTT
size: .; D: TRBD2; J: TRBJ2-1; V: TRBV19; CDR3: CASSPTSGRAGEQFF; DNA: TGTGCCAGTAGCCCGACTAGCGGGAGGGCCGGAGAGCAGTTCTTC
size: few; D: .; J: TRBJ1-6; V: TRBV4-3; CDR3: CASSQEIGGQINSPLHF; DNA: TGCGCCAGCAGCCAAGAGATAGGCGGACAAATTAATTCACCCCTCCACTTT
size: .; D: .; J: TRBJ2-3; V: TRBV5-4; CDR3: CASRVGGGVTDTQYF; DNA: TGTGCCAGCAGGGTAGGGGGGGGCGTTACAGATACGCAGTATTTT
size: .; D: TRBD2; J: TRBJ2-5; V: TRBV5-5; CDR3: CASSFWLAGGRETQYF; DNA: TGTGCCAGCAGCTTCTGGCTAGCGGGGGGGCGAGAGACCCAGTACTTC
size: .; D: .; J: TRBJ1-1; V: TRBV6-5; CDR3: CASSLRGTDTEAFF; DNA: TGTGCCAGCAGTCTCAGGGGTACAGACACTGAAGCTTTCTTT
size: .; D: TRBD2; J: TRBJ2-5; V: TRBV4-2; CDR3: CASSQGLAGGQETQYF; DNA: TGTGCCAGCAGCCAAGGACTAGCGGGGGGGCAAGAGACCCAGTACTTC
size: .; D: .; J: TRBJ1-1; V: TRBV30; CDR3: CAWSSRQRERNTEAFF; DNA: TGTGCCTGGAGTTCGCGACAAAGAGAAAGGAACACTGAAGCTTTCTTT
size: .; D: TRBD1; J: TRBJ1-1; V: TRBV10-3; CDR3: CAIRVVTGGGKTEAFF; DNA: TGTGCCATCCGTGTGGTTACAGGGGGAGGGAAAACTGAAGCTTTCTTT
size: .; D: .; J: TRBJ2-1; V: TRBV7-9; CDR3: CASSPPRRGGPYNEQFF; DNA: TGTGCCAGCAGCCCGCCCCGTAGGGGGGGCCCCTACAATGAGCAGTTCTTC
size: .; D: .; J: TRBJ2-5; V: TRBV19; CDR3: CASSTRGKDSRETQYF; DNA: TGTGCCAGTAGTACTCGGGGAAAGGACAGTCGAGAGACCCAGTACTTC
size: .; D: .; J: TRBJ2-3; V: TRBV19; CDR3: CASSIRQAADTQYF; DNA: TGTGCCAGTAGTATCCGGCAGGCCGCAGATACGCAGTATTTT
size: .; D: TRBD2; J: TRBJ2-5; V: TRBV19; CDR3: CASSISGGAGSQYF; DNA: TGTGCCAGTAGTATCAGCGGGGGGGCCGGGTCCCAGTACTTC
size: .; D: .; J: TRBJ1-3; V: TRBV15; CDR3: CATSRVRQASGNTIYF; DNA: TGTGCCACCAGCAGAGTGAGACAGGCCTCTGGAAACACCATATATTTT
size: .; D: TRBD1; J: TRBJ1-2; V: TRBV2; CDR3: CASSYRDRGHGYTF; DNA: TGTGCCAGCAGTTACCGGGACAGGGGACATGGCTACACCTTC
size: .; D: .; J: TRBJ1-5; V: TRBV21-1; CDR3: CASSTSKNRGDQPQHF; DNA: TGTGCCAGCAGCACCTCCAAAAACAGGGGTGATCAGCCCCAGCATTTT
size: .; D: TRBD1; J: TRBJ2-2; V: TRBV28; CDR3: CASRGYRGTGELFF; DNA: TGTGCCAGCAGGGGATACAGGGGTACCGGGGAGCTGTTTTTT
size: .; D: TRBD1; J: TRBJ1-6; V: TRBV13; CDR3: CASSGGTARNSPLHF; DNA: TGTGCCAGCAGCGGAGGGACAGCCAGAAATTCACCCCTCCACTTT
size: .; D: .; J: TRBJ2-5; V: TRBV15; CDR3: CATSTDRGVWDETQYF; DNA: TGTGCCACCAGCACCGATCGCGGGGTATGGGATGAGACCCAGTACTTC
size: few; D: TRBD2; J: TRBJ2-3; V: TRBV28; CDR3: CASTPSGRALGTDTQYF; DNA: TGTGCCAGCACACCTAGCGGGAGGGCCCTCGGCACAGATACGCAGTATTTT
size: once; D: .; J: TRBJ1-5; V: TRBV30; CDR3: CAWSSGSQPQHF; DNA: TGTGCCTGGAGTTCTGGGAGTCAGCCCCAGCATTTT
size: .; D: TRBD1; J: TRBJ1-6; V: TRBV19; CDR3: CATRQGSSYNSPLHF; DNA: TGTGCCACAAGACAGGGGAGCTCCTATAATTCACCCCTCCACTTT
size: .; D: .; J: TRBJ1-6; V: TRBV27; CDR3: CASSFSNSPLHF; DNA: TGTGCCAGCAGTTTCTCTAATTCACCCCTCCACTTT
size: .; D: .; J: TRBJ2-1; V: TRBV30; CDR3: CAWNTRRNYEQFF; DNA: TGTGCCTGGAATACTCGGAGGAACTATGAGCAGTTCTTC
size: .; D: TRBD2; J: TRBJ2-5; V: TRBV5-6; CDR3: CASSLVAGETQYF; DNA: TGTGCCAGCAGCTTGGTAGCGGGCGAGACCCAGTACTTC
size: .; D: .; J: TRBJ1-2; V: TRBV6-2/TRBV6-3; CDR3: CASSRSGGYGYTF; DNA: TGTGCCAGCAGTCGTTCGGGGGGTTATGGCTACACCTTC
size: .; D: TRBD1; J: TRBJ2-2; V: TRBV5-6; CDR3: CASRGGQERTGELFF; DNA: TGTGCCAGCAGAGGAGGACAGGAACGCACCGGGGAGCTGTTTTTT
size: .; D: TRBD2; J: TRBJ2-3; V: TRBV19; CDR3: CASSPGLANTQYF; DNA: TGTGCCAGTAGTCCGGGACTAGCCAACACGCAGTATTTT
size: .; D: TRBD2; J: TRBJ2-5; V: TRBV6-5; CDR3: CASKGGGLETQYF; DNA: TGTGCCAGCAAAGGCGGGGGTTTGGAGACCCAGTACTTC
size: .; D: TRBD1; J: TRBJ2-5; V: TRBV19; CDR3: CASSKPGQGQTETQYF; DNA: TGTGCCAGTAGCAAACCGGGACAGGGGCAGACGGAGACCCAGTACTTC
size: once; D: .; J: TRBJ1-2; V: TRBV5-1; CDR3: CASSLDSGVGGYTF; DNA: TGCGCCAGCAGCTTGGATTCAGGGGTCGGTGGCTACACCTTC
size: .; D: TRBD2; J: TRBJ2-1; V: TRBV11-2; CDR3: CASSFPGLAGNNEQFF; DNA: TGTGCCAGCAGCTTCCCGGGACTAGCGGGGAACAATGAGCAGTTCTTC
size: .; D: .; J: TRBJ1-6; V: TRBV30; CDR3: CAWRAGGDPSPLHF; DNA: TGTGCCTGGAGAGCCGGAGGGGATCCTTCACCCCTCCACTTT
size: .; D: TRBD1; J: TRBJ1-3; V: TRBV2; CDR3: CAGGQAHPSGNTIYF; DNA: TGTGCCGGCGGACAGGCTCATCCTTCTGGAAACACCATATATTTT
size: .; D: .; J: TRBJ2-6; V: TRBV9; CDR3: CASTQGANVLTF; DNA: TGTGCCAGCACCCAAGGGGCCAACGTCCTGACTTTC
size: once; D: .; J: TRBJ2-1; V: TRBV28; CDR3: CASSKPRQGSNEQFF; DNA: TGTGCCAGCAGCAAACCTCGCCAGGGCTCTAATGAGCAGTTCTTC
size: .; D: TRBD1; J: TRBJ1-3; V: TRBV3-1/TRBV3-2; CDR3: CASRQGGRSGNTIYF; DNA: TGTGCCAGCAGACAAGGGGGCCGCTCTGGAAACACCATATATTTT
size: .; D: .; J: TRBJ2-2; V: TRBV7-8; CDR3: CASSLTSRRTGELFF; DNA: TGTGCCAGCAGCTTAACTAGCAGGAGAACCGGGGAGCTGTTTTTT